This T cell receptor beta chain was sequenced in a study of T-cell reconstitution after alpha-beta-depleted transplantation in children. The CDR3 totals 16 residues. The germline V and J ends were trimmed by 2 bases and 6 bases, with 19 bases remaining between them. Germline assignment: CDR1 SGHVS and CDR2 FQNEAQ. This clonotype has only a few counts. Its antigen is as yet unknown. Unique molecular identifiers were used in preparing the TCRbeta library. TCRdb reprocessed the PCR reads via MiXCR and lists one record per CDR3 protein. The profile shows 750,000 to 950,000 distinct CDR3 sequences, 16% of them singletons. Study-wide results and limits: At day 60, the high TCRbeta diversity found in some patients originated from recipient T cells and thymic progenitors that had survived. Two months or so post-transplant, alpha-beta T cells reportedly derived from several hundred expanded graft clones. Newly produced T cells mostly accounted for T-cell counts and diversity one year post-transplant.

This chain uses TRBV7-8 with TRBJ1-2, with D unclear. Sequences were derived from PBMCs, mostly from graft donor cells, sampled 360 days after TCRalphabeta/CD19-depleted stem cell transplant. The receptor was derived from a male patient aged 10 to 17 who had a stem cell transplant for acute lymphoblastic leukemia, so the T cells may come from the graft donor. The CDR3 reads CASSLTASGREHGYTF. For the CDR3, the DNA is TGTGCCAGCAGCTTAACAGCCTCGGGCAGAGAGCATGGCTACACCTTC. Supplemented by reference TRBV7-8 and TRBJ1-2, the full variable domain reads GAGVSQSPRYKVAKRGQDVALRCDPISGHVSLFWYQQALGQGPEFLTYFQNEAQLDKSGLPSDRFFAERPEGSVSTLKIQRTQQEDSAVYLCASSLTASGREHGYTFGSGTRLTVV.